The 5 T cell receptor beta chains below all came from one sample that was sequenced in a study of Ad26.COV2.S vaccination and SARS-CoV-2 variants (dated by TCRdb to the early 2020s). The treatment or condition label on this specimen signifies: about 20 received Ad26.COV2.S at low or high dose, single or two shots; several received placebo; per-sample allocation not given. For vaccine and placebo recipients, repertoires were sequenced using samples collected on day 63 after the first injection. The library was prepared using the immunoSEQ multiplex PCR assay. The table comes from immuneACCESS by way of TCRdb, which keeps in-frame sequences with V and J called. Part of the clones is missing from these tables; in studies checked, under half for an unresolved V gene and the rest for unknown reasons. For this sample there are about 480,000 clones; around 85% appear just once. 10% to 15% of the sample rests with the top ten.

Sequences were derived from peripheral blood, sampled in a trial of Ad26.COV2.S vaccine versus placebo. The receptor source for this set is a person aged 18-65 years who received the Ad26.COV2.S COVID-19 vaccine or a placebo.

This clone was detected once. The chain is built from TRBV9 and TRBJ2-1, with 12 bases identical to TRBD2. There are 16 residues in the CDR3. The V and J ends lost 0 bases and 5 bases, in that order; junction bases with no gene match: 3. Germline V gene sequence: CDR1 SGDLS, CDR2 YYNGEE. The CDR3 sequence is CASSVARTSGNNEQFF. The CDR3 DNA is TGTGCCAGCAGCGTAGCTCGGACTAGCGGGAACAATGAGCAGTTCTTC.

This rearrangement joins TRBV19 to TRBJ2-3, with 7 nucleotides matching TRBD2. There are 16 residues in the CDR3. Germline CDR1 is LNHDA and CDR2 is SQIVND (reference sequence). Trimming at V came to 3 bases and at J to 1 base, leaving 7 bases not matched to a gene. The CDR3 region is CASSIGAGAGTDTQYF. CDR3 in DNA: TGTGCCAGTAGTATCGGGGCGGGAGCAGGCACAGATACGCAGTATTTT.

In this sample, this clone turned up many times. The chain carries TRBV2 and TRBJ1-1; tentative D call: TRBD1 (5 bases). V lost 7 bases, J lost 4 bases, and 28 bases lay in between. Germline V CDR1 and CDR2: SNHLY, FYNNEI. This CDR3 comprises 18 residues. The CDR3 is CASKTPKGWSDTATEAFF. The CDR3 nucleotides are TGTGCCAGCAAAACTCCCAAGGGGTGGAGTGACACGGCCACTGAAGCTTTCTTT.

V is TRBV7-9 and J is TRBJ1-5, with D hard to call. The V end lost 4 bases, the J end lost 9 bases, and 16 bases lay between the germline ends. The CDR3 runs to 14 residues. Germline V gene lookup returns CDR1 SEHNR and CDR2 FQNEAQ (reference sequence). CDR3 sequence (DNA): TGTGCCAGCAGCTCTTCCACCCTTCTTCGGCCCCAGCATTTT. Protein: CASSSSTLLRPQHF.

This rearrangement joins TRBV2 to TRBJ2-1, with TRBD2 matching 14 bases. J gave up 6 bases and V 4 bases, and 14 bases lay outside the gene matches. Per germline, CDR1 SNHLY and CDR2 FYNNEI. This CDR3 has 19 residues. The CDR3 DNA reads TGTGCCAGCAGTGGAGGGACTAGCGGGGGCCGCCCGGTGATCAATGAGCAGTTCTTC. Translated, it gives CASSGGTSGGRPVINEQFF.